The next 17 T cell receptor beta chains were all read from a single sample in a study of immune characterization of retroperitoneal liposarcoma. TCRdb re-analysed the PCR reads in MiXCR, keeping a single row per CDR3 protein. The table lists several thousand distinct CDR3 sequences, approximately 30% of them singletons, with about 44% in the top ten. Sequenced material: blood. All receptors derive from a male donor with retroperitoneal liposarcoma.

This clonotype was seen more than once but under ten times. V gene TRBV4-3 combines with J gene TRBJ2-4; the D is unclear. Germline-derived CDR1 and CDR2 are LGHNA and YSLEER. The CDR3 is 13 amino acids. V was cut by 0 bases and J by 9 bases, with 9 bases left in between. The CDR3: CASSQEPGGIQYF. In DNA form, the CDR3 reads TGCGCCAGCAGCCAAGAACCGGGCGGCATTCAGTACTTC.

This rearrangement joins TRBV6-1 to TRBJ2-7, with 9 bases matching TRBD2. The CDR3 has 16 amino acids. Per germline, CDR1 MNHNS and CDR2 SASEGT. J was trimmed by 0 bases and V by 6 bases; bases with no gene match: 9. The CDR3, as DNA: TGTGCCAGCAGCTTTCGACTAGCGGCTCCCTCCTACGAGCAGTACTTC. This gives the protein CASSFRLAAPSYEQYF.

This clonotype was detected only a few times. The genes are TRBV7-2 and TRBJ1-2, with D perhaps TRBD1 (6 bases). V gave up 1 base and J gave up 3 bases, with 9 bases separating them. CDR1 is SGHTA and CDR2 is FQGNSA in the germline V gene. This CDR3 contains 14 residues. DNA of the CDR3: TGTGCCAGCAGCTTAGACAGGGAAGACTATGGCTACACCTTC. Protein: CASSLDREDYGYTF.

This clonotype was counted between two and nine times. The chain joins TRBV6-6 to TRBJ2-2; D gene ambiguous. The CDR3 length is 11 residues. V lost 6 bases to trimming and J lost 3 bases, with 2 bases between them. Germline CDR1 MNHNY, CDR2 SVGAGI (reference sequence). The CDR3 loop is CASRDTGELFF. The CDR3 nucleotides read TGTGCCAGCAGAGACACCGGGGAGCTGTTTTTT.

The CDR3 here is CASSPGTSGTGELFF. Written as DNA, the CDR3 is TGTGCCAGCAGCCCCGGGACTAGCGGGACCGGGGAGCTGTTTTTT. The chain employs TRBV6-4 and TRBJ2-2, with 12 bases lining up with TRBD2. V lost 6 bases, J lost 5 bases, and 4 bases stayed unmatched. The CDR3 is 15 residues long. Germline V gene lookup returns CDR1 MRHNA and CDR2 SNTAGT.

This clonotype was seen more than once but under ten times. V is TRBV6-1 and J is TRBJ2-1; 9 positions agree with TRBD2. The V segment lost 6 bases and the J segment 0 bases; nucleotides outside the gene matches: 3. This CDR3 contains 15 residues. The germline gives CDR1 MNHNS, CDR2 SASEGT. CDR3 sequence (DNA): TGTGCCAGCAGGCTGGGACTAGCCTCCTACAATGAGCAGTTCTTC. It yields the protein CASRLGLASYNEQFF.

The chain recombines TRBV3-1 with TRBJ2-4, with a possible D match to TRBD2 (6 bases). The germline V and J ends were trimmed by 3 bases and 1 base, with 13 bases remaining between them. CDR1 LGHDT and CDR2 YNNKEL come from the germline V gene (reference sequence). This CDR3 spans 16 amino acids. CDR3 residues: CASSHIGGGAKNIQYF. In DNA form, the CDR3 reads TGTGCCAGCAGCCATATCGGGGGTGGGGCCAAAAACATTCAGTACTTC.

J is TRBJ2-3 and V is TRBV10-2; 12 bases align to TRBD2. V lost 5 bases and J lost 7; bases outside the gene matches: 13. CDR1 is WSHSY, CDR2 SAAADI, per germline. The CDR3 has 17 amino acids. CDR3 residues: CASSRHGLAGNMNTQYF. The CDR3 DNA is TGCGCCAGCAGTCGACACGGACTAGCGGGAAACATGAATACGCAGTATTTT.

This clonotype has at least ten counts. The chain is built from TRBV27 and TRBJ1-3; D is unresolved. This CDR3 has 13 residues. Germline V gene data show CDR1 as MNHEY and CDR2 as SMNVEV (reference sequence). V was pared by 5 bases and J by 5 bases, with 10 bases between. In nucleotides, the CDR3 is TGTGCCAGCAGTCCCACCGCGCGAAACACCATATATTTT. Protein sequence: CASSPTARNTIYF.

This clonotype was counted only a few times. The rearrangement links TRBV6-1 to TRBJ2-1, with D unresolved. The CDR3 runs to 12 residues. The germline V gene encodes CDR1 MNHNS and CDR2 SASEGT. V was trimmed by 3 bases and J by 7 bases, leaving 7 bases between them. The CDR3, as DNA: TGTGCCAGCAGTGAGGTGGGGAATGAGCAGTTCTTC. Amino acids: CASSEVGNEQFF.

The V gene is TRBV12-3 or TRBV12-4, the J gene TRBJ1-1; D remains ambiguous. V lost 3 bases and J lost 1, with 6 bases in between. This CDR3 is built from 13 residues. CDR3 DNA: TGTGCCAGCAGTTTTGGAGAGAACACTGAAGCTTTCTTT. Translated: CASSFGENTEAFF.

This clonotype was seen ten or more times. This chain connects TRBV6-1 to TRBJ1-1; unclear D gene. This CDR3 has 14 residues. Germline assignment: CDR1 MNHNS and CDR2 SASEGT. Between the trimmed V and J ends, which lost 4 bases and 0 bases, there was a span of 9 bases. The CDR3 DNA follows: TGTGCCAGCAGTGTTTGGTTGGTGAACACTGAAGCTTTCTTT. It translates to CASSVWLVNTEAFF.

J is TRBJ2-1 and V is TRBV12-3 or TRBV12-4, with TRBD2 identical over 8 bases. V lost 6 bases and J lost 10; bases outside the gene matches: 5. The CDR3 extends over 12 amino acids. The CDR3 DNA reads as TGTGCCAGCAGCCGGACTAGCTGGGAGCAGTTCTTC. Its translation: CASSRTSWEQFF.

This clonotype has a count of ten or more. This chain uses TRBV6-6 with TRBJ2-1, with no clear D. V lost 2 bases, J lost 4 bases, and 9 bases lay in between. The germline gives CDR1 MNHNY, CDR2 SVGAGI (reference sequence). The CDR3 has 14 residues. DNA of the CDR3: TGTGCCAGCAGTTACGGTACGAGATACAATGAGCAGTTCTTC. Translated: CASSYGTRYNEQFF.

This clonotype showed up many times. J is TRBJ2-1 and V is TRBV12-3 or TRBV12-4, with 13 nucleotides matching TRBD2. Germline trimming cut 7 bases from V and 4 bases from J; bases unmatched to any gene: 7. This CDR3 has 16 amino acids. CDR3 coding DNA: TGTGCCAGCAAGACTCAGGGACTAGCGGGGTACAATGAGCAGTTCTTC. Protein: CASKTQGLAGYNEQFF.

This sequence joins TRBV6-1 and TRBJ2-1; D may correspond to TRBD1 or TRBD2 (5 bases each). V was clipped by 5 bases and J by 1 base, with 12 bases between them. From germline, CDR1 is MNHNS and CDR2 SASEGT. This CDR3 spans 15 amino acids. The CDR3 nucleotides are TGTGCCAGCAGTAAACGGGACGGATCCTACAATGAGCAGTTCTTC. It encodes CASSKRDGSYNEQFF.

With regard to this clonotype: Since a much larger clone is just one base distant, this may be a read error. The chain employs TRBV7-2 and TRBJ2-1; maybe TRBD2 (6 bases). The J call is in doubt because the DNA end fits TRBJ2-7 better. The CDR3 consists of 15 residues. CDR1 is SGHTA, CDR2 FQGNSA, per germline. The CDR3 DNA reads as TGTGCCAGCAGCGACAGTGCGGGGATCTCCTACGAGCAGTACTTC. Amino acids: CASSDSAGISYEQYF.